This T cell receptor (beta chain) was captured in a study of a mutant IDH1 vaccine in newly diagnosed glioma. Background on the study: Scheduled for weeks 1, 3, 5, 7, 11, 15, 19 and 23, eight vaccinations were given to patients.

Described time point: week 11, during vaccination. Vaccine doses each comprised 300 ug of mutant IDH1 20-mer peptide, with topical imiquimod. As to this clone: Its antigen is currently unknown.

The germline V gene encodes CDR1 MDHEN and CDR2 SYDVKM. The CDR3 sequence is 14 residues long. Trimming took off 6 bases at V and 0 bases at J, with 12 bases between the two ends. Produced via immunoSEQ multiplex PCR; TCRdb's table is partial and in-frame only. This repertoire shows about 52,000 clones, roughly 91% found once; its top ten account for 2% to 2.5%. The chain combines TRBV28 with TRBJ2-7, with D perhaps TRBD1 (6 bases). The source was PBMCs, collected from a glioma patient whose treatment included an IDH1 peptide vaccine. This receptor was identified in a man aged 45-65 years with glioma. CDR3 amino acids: CASRFTGNSYEQYF. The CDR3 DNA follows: TGTGCCAGCAGATTTACAGGGAACTCCTACGAGCAGTACTTC.